One sample yielded the 24 T cell receptor beta chains listed below, sequenced in a study of blood T cells in healthy people across ages (dated by TCRdb to about 2015). Receptor libraries were prepared by 5' RACE. TCRdb lists the instrument as Illumina HiSeq 2500. A second roughly 7 to 12 cycle PCR used a sample-barcoded 5' primer and a J-beta primer mix. TCRdb's own reprocessing of the public reads used fastp at Q25 and MiXCR and kept productive beta chains. Each entry merges the rows of one CDR3 protein and shows their most common DNA and genes. The sample table holds 850,000 or so distinct CDR3 sequences, of which less than 35% were seen once. Together, the top ten hold approximately 15% of the sample. Input material: blood. The source is a woman aged 80 or older in good health.

CDR3 sequence reads: CASRVGKVSVTLEQFF. CDR3 DNA: TGTGCCAGCAGGGTGGGGAAAGTCTCCGTTACGTTGGAGCAGTTCTTC. The rearrangement links TRBV5-8 to TRBJ2-1; no clear D gene. V lost 5 bases and J 10 bases, leaving 25 bases between the germline ends. This CDR3 is built from 16 residues. Germline V gene sequence: CDR1 SGHTS, CDR2 YDEGEE.

As concerns this clonotype: Being one base from a much bigger clone, this may be a read error. V gene TRBV20-1 combines with J gene TRBJ1-4; 8 bases map to TRBD1. Germline V lookup: CDR1 DFQATT, CDR2 SNEGSKA (reference sequence). The CDR3 runs 15 residues. CDR3 region: CSARERTGLSEKRFF. The CDR3 DNA follows: TGCAGTGCTAGAGAAAGGACAGGGCTTAGCGAAAAACGGTTTTTT.

This clonotype came up a few times. This sequence joins TRBV20-1 and TRBJ1-1, with D hard to call. The CDR3 contains 14 residues. Deletions cut 0 bases from V and 5 bases from J, with 13 bases between. Per germline, CDR1 DFQATT and CDR2 SNEGSKA (reference sequence). CDR3 amino acids: CSARDPRGWTEAFF. CDR3 bases: TGCAGTGCTAGAGATCCCCGGGGATGGACTGAAGCTTTCTTT.

As to this clonotype: A much bigger clone sits one base away, suggesting this may be a read error. V usage is TRBV7-2 and J usage is TRBJ2-1; TRBD1 matches at 8 bases. The end of the DNA is better explained by TRBJ2-7, so the J call may be wrong. CDR1 and CDR2 from the germline V gene are SGHTA and FQGNSA. The CDR3 runs 15 residues. DNA of the CDR3: TGTGCCAGCAGCGTAACGGGACAGGCGTACAATGAGCAGTACTTC. Translation: CASSVTGQAYNEQYF.

The chain joins TRBV3-1 to TRBJ1-3, with 7 bases aligning to TRBD1. CDR3 length: 14 residues. V lost 6 bases to trimming and J lost 2 bases; unmatched junction nucleotides: 4. CDR1 LGHDT and CDR2 YNNKEL come from the germline V gene (reference sequence). The CDR3 nucleotides read TGTGCCAGCAGGGATACAGGGGCTGGAAACACCATATATTTT. This sequence encodes CASRDTGAGNTIYF.

The chain recombines TRBV25-1 with TRBJ2-5, with a tentative D call TRBD2 (6 bases). CDR3 size: 15 residues. The V end lost 9 bases, the J end lost 0 bases, and 17 bases lay between the germline ends. Germline values: CDR1 MGHDK, CDR2 SYGVNS. The CDR3 reads CASGVGGKDQETQYF. In DNA, the CDR3 is TGTGCCAGTGGCGTAGGAGGGAAAGACCAAGAGACCCAGTACTTC.

This clonotype was detected only a few times. J is TRBJ2-7 and V is TRBV7-9, with 14 bases identical to TRBD2. Gene TRBJ2-5 matches the end of the DNA better, so the J call may be wrong. Germline V gene data show CDR1 as SEHNR and CDR2 as FQNEAQ (reference sequence). This CDR3 is 15 amino acids long. The CDR3 region is CASNFGLAGGETQYF. In nucleotides, the CDR3 is TGTGCCAGCAACTTCGGACTAGCGGGGGGTGAGACCCAGTACTTC.

CDR3: CANPQRPHGTGEFGYTF. CDR3 nucleotide sequence: TGTGCCAACCCCCAGCGTCCGCATGGGACAGGGGAGTTCGGCTACACCTTC. The chain has TRBV2 and TRBJ1-2; 10 bases are a match to TRBD1. The CDR3 has 17 amino acids. Germline V CDR1 and CDR2: SNHLY, FYNNEI. With 10 bases clipped from V and 8 bases from J, the junction kept 22 bases outside the gene matches.

This clonotype was counted at least ten times. V usage is TRBV3-1 and J usage is TRBJ2-1; possible D gene TRBD1, 6 bases. The length of the CDR3 is 15 residues. Per the germline V gene, CDR1 is LGHDT and CDR2 is YNNKEL (reference sequence). Trimming left V 2 bases short and J 0 bases short, with 8 bases between. CDR3 loop: CASSQYRDSYNEQFF. The CDR3 DNA reads TGTGCCAGCAGCCAATACAGGGACTCCTACAATGAGCAGTTCTTC.

This clonotype was observed a handful of times. The V call is TRBV19, the J call TRBJ2-3; 15 positions agree with TRBD2. Germline trimming cut 9 bases from V and 3 bases from J; bases unmatched to any gene: 4. This CDR3 has 15 residues. CDR1 is LNHDA and CDR2 is SQIVND in the germline V gene (reference sequence). As DNA, the CDR3 is TGTGCCAGCGGGGGGACTAGCGGGGGGACAGATACGCAGTATTTT. This encodes CASGGTSGGTDTQYF.

This clonotype has at least ten counts. This rearrangement joins TRBV20-1 to TRBJ2-5; D gene ambiguous. Trimming left V 6 bases short and J 0 bases short, with 8 bases between. The CDR3 sequence is 12 residues long. CDR1 DFQATT and CDR2 SNEGSKA come from the germline V gene (reference sequence). This CDR3 is CSAPRYQETQYF. Written as DNA, the CDR3 is TGCAGTGCCCCGCGTTACCAAGAGACCCAGTACTTC.

With respect to this clonotype: A read error may explain this, as a much larger clone is one base away. V and J are TRBV10-3 and TRBJ1-4; D is undetermined. The CDR3 is 14 amino acids. Per germline, CDR1 ENHRY and CDR2 SYGVKD. The DNA for the CDR3 is TGTACCATCAGTGAGCTGGGCGAAAATGAAAAACTGTTTTTT. Its translation: CTISELGENEKLFF.

In regard to this clonotype: A read error may be the cause here, since a much bigger clone is one base away. The chain links TRBV4-3 to TRBJ1-2, with D unclear. Trimming shortened V by 0 bases and J by 4 bases, and 9 bases separated the two germline ends. Germline V gene data show CDR1 as LGHNA and CDR2 as YSLEER. This CDR3 is 14 amino acids long. The CDR3 here is CASSQDPNGYGYTF. DNA for the CDR3: TGCGCCAGCAGCCAAGATCCCAACGGCTATGGCTACACCTTC.

Remarks on this clonotype: The junction does not match germline at one end; this may be a read error. J is TRBJ1-5 and V is TRBV24-1, with 8 bases fitting TRBD1. Germline V gene data show CDR1 as KGHDR and CDR2 as SFDVKD. The CDR3 consists of 14 residues. CDR3 loop: CATSRAGGNQSQHF. CDR3 bases: TGTGCCACCAGTAGGGCAGGGGGCAATCAGTCCCAGCATTTT.

J is TRBJ2-3 and V is TRBV29-1, with a weak D call TRBD1 (5 bases). CDR3 length: 11 amino acids. The V gene's germline CDR1 is SQVTM and CDR2 ANQGSEA. The V gene lost 5 bases and the J gene lost 3 bases, with 6 bases spanning the gap. The CDR3 reads CSVPGTDTQYF. The CDR3 DNA sequence: TGCAGCGTTCCAGGGACAGATACGCAGTATTTT.

The V and J genes are TRBV5-1 and TRBJ2-3; D not certain. V was cut by 3 bases and J by 3 bases, with 11 bases left in between. CDR1 is SGHRS, CDR2 YFSETQ, per germline. The CDR3 sequence is 14 residues long. The CDR3 coding sequence is TGCGCCAGCAGCTCGATTAGCTTAACAGATACGCAGTATTTT. Residues: CASSSISLTDTQYF.

This clonotype was counted ten times or more. The V gene is TRBV27, the J gene TRBJ1-5; 7 positions agree with TRBD1. The CDR3 covers 15 residues. The germline V gene encodes CDR1 MNHEY and CDR2 SMNVEV (reference sequence). V shed 5 bases, J shed 0 bases, and the junction held 4 bases outside the gene matches. The CDR3 bases are TGTGCCAGCAGTCCGGGACAGACTAGCAATCAGCCCCAGCATTTT. As protein: CASSPGQTSNQPQHF.

Points on this clonotype: A much larger clone differs by one base, so this may be a read error. The V gene is TRBV7-2, the J gene TRBJ2-7; tentatively, D is TRBD2 (5 bases). The V gene's germline CDR1 is SGHTA and CDR2 FQGNSA. This CDR3 has 14 amino acids. V gave up 5 bases and J gave up 2 bases, with 13 bases separating them. As DNA, the CDR3 is TGTACCAGCAGCGAAGGAGGCAAAGCCTACGAGCAGTACTTC. It translates to CTSSEGGKAYEQYF.

The chain is built from TRBV11-2 and TRBJ2-5; 13 bases line up with TRBD2. V shed 1 base, J shed 5 bases, and the junction held 10 bases outside the gene matches. Looked up from germline, CDR1 is SGHAT and CDR2 is FQNNGV. The CDR3 totals 18 residues. CDR3 sequence (DNA): TGTGCCAGCAGCTTAGTATCAACTAGCGGGGGGGCCTTGGAGACCCAGTACTTC. It is translated as CASSLVSTSGGALETQYF. The full variable domain, rest sourced from reference TRBV11-2 and TRBJ2-5, is EAGVAQSPRYKIIEKRQSVAFWCNPISGHATLYWYQQILGQGPKLLIQFQNNGVVDDSQLPKDRFSAERLKGVDSTLKIQPAKLEDSAVYLCASSLVSTSGGALETQYFGPGTRLLVL.

As regards this clonotype: The DNA is omitted, as the CDR3 cannot be located on it reliably, and the CDR3 follows TCRdb's listing. The chain recombines TRBV7-8 with TRBJ2-3; the listed D gene, TRBD1, was not tested against the DNA. From germline, CDR1 is SGHVS and CDR2 FQNEAQ. The CDR3 region is 15 residues in length, termini included. This CDR3 is CASSLWGVGTDTRYF.

This clonotype was seen only a few times. The rearrangement links TRBV24-1 to TRBJ2-3, with 7 bases matching TRBD1. CDR3 size: 15 residues. Germline V lookup: CDR1 KGHDR, CDR2 SFDVKD. With 4 bases clipped from V and 1 base from J, the junction kept 4 bases outside the gene matches. The CDR3 DNA reads as TGTGCCACCAGTGACACCGGGACAGGCACAGATACGCAGTATTTT. Translated: CATSDTGTGTDTQYF.

This clonotype has ten or more counts. This chain links TRBV6-1 with TRBJ2-2; D could derive from TRBD1 or TRBD2 (5 bases each). The CDR3 is 18 residues long. Germline loops: CDR1 MNHNS, CDR2 SASEGT. The V and J ends lost 5 bases and 2 bases respectively, with 21 bases between them. For the CDR3, the DNA is TGTGCCAGCAGTCCAGCCTTGGGAGTCAGGGAAAACACCGGGGAGCTGTTTTTT. Protein product: CASSPALGVRENTGELFF.

Concerning this clonotype itself: This sequence may be a read error, since a much larger clone differs from it by one base. The chain is built from TRBV7-2 and TRBJ1-6; TRBD1 aligns across 10 bases. The CDR3 sequence is 19 residues long. The trim removed 6 bases at V and 0 bases at J, leaving 11 bases unmatched. From germline, CDR1 is SGHTA and CDR2 FQGNSA. The CDR3 DNA is TGTACCAGCAGAAAACGACAGGGGGCTTCCGGCTCCTATAATTCACCCCTCCACTTT. Its translation: CTSRKRQGASGSYNSPLHF.

As to this clonotype: A much larger clone lies a single base off, so this may be a read error. The chain recombines TRBV7-2 with TRBJ2-1, with D unresolved. With the DNA end fitting TRBJ2-7 better, the J assignment may be wrong. This CDR3 is 13 amino acids long. From germline, CDR1 is SGHTA and CDR2 FQGNSA. The CDR3 protein is CASSLAGINEQYF. The CDR3 DNA is TGTGCCAGCAGCTTAGCGGGGATCAATGAGCAGTACTTC.